The 18 T cell receptor beta chains listed next were all sequenced from one sample in a study of blood T cell repertoires in COVID-19. Some clones are missing from TCRdb's copy, which holds only in-frame ones; the method was immunoSEQ multiplex PCR. Of 310,000 or so clones listed, around 83% are singletons. The material sequenced was peripheral blood. These receptors were taken from a woman aged 45 to 65 with acute or convalescent COVID-19.

This clone was picked up one time. This sequence joins TRBV29-1 and TRBJ1-3, with D perhaps matching TRBD1 (5 bases). This CDR3 has 14 amino acids. Germline V gene lookup returns CDR1 SQVTM and CDR2 ANQGSEA. V was clipped by 6 bases and J by 1 base, with 13 bases between them. The CDR3 DNA is TGCAGCGTGACCAGGGTAGTTTCTGGAAACACCATATATTTT. Protein product: CSVTRVVSGNTIYF.

The chain carries TRBV6-4 and TRBJ1-2, with D perhaps matching TRBD1 (6 bases). From germline, CDR1 is MRHNA and CDR2 SNTAGT. The CDR3 loop spans 13 amino acids. V lost 8 bases and J lost 2, with 12 bases in between. DNA for the CDR3: TGTGCCAGCTCCGTTGACAGGAACTATGGCTACACCTTC. Translating it yields CASSVDRNYGYTF.

The chain carries TRBV7-9 and TRBJ1-1, with 7 positions matching TRBD1. The V gene end was trimmed by 1 base and the J gene end by 8 bases; junction bases not matched to a gene: 1. Per germline, CDR1 SEHNR and CDR2 FQNEAQ (reference sequence). CDR3 length: 12 amino acids. The CDR3 sequence is CASSLGDREAFF. The DNA for the CDR3 is TGTGCCAGCAGCTTAGGGGACAGAGAAGCTTTCTTT.

V is TRBV2 and J is TRBJ1-2; D gene unclear. Germline V lookup: CDR1 SNHLY, CDR2 FYNNEI. This CDR3 region has 12 residues. Trimming shortened V by 5 bases and J by 1 base, and 5 bases separated the two germline ends. CDR3 sequence (DNA): TGTGCCAGCAGTCTAAGTAACTATGGCTACACCTTC. Protein sequence: CASSLSNYGYTF.

This clone has more than one count but fewer than ten. Other DNA sequences in this sample translate to the same CDR3. The chain joins TRBV30 to TRBJ1-6, with D tentatively TRBD1 (5 bases). Trimming pared 2 bases from V and 7 bases from J, leaving 12 bases between. The CDR3 length is 14 residues. Germline-derived CDR1 and CDR2 are GTSNPN and SVGIG (reference sequence). Here the CDR3 reads CAWSTGRENSPLHF. The CDR3 DNA reads TGTGCCTGGAGTACGGGACGGGAGAATTCACCCCTCCACTTT.

This clone came up a few times. Distinct nucleotide sequences in the sample also encode this CDR3. The chain joins TRBV4-1 to TRBJ2-2, with TRBD2 identical over 7 bases. CDR1 MGHRA and CDR2 YSYEKL come from the germline V gene. This CDR3 has 16 amino acids. The ends lost 0 bases at V and 1 base at J; junction bases unmatched: 2. CDR3 DNA: TGCGCCAGCAGCCAAGAAGCGGGGAAGAACACCGGGGAGCTGTTTTTT. Protein: CASSQEAGKNTGELFF.

CDR3 sequence: CASSFMDSGYGYTF. In nucleotides, the CDR3 is TGTGCCAGCAGCTTTATGGACAGCGGATATGGCTACACCTTC. This chain joins TRBV5-4 and TRBJ1-2; D is perhaps TRBD1 (6 bases). The CDR3 runs to 14 residues. Germline lookup yields CDR1 SGHNT and CDR2 YYREEE (reference sequence). Trimming removed 2 bases from V and 5 bases from J, with 13 bases in between.

In its sample, this clone was seen once. The V call is TRBV2, the J call TRBJ2-7; 8 nucleotides align to TRBD2. Trimming removed 4 bases from V and 6 bases from J; junction bases left unmatched: 11. The CDR3 runs 15 residues. Germline V gives CDR1 SNHLY, CDR2 FYNNEI. The CDR3 here is CASSGKAGVLPEQYF. CDR3 sequence (DNA): TGTGCCAGCAGTGGCAAAGCGGGAGTTTTGCCCGAGCAGTACTTC. Drawing the rest from reference TRBV2 and TRBJ2-7, the complete variable domain is EPEVTQTPSHQVTQMGQEVILRCVPISNHLYFYWYRQILGQKVEFLVSFYNNEISEKSEIFDDQFSVERPDGSNFTLKIRSTKLEDSAMYFCASSGKAGVLPEQYFGPGTRLTVT.

This clone was observed a handful of times. This chain links TRBV19 with TRBJ2-1; D is unclear. CDR1 and CDR2 from the germline V gene are LNHDA and SQIVND (reference sequence). V was clipped by 4 bases and J by 3 bases, with 16 bases between them. This CDR3 spans 16 amino acids. CDR3 in amino acids: CASSSIEERGYNEQFF. The DNA for the CDR3 is TGTGCCAGTAGTAGCATCGAGGAGCGTGGCTACAATGAGCAGTTCTTC.

This sequence joins TRBV2 and TRBJ1-5; no clear D. V lost 0 bases, J lost 9 bases, and 18 bases lay in between. The CDR3 is 16 residues long. Germline V gene lookup returns CDR1 SNHLY and CDR2 FYNNEI. CDR3 amino acids: CASSEALWNPRGPQHF. DNA of the CDR3: TGTGCCAGCAGTGAAGCGCTTTGGAATCCCAGAGGGCCCCAGCATTTT.

The chain is built from TRBV11-2 and TRBJ1-2; TRBD1 matches at 12 bases. CDR3 length equals 14 residues. V trimming: 0 bases; J trimming: 7 bases; junction bases outside the gene matches: 0. The germline V gene has CDR1 SGHAT and CDR2 FQNNGV. The CDR3 protein is CASSLEGQGAGYTF. The CDR3 nucleotides are TGTGCCAGCAGCTTAGAGGGACAGGGGGCTGGCTACACCTTC.

The gene calls are TRBV7-2 and TRBJ1-5; D is possibly TRBD1 (5 bases). There are 14 residues in the CDR3. The germline CDR1 and CDR2 sequences are SGHTA and FQGNSA. Trimming shortened V by 5 bases and J by 4 bases, and 12 bases separated the two germline ends. CDR3 sequence reads: CASSPDRWNQPQHF. DNA for the CDR3: TGTGCCAGCAGCCCAGACAGATGGAATCAGCCCCAGCATTTT.

In this sample, this clone turned up once. The V and J genes are TRBV27 and TRBJ2-7; 7 nucleotides match TRBD2. Germline V gene sequence: CDR1 MNHEY, CDR2 SMNVEV (reference sequence). The V and J ends lost 5 bases and 0 bases, in that order; junction bases with no gene match: 7. The CDR3 is made up of 15 amino acids. The CDR3 DNA reads as TGTGCCAGCAGTGCGCGGGGGTCACGCTCCTACGAGCAGTACGTC. Its protein is CASSARGSRSYEQYV.

This clone was recorded only once. The chain recombines TRBV5-6 with TRBJ1-1; D gene unclear. V was cut by 4 bases and J by 0 bases, with 10 bases left in between. The germline CDR1 and CDR2 sequences are SGHDT and YYEEEE. The CDR3 has 14 amino acids. As DNA, the CDR3 is TGTGCCAGCAGCGCCCAGCGGCTGAACACTGAAGCTTTCTTT. Amino acid sequence: CASSAQRLNTEAFF.

The chain has TRBV27 and TRBJ1-6, with TRBD1 matching 8 bases. Germline lookup yields CDR1 MNHEY and CDR2 SMNVEV (reference sequence). The CDR3 spans 14 residues. V dropped 5 bases and J dropped 7; count of bases not matched to a gene: 4. CDR3 region: CASSPRDRNSPLHF. The CDR3 DNA reads TGTGCCAGCAGTCCCCGGGACAGGAATTCACCCCTCCACTTT.

This chain joins TRBV27 and TRBJ2-1; D may be TRBD2 (5 bases). Germline V gene sequence: CDR1 MNHEY, CDR2 SMNVEV (reference sequence). The length of the CDR3 is 18 residues. Trimming removed 2 bases from V and 0 bases from J, with 17 bases in between. The DNA for the CDR3 is TGTGCCAGCAGTTTAAAGCCACTAGGTGGGAGCTCCTACAATGAGCAGTTCTTC. Protein sequence: CASSLKPLGGSSYNEQFF.

The CDR3 DNA is TGTGCCAGTACCCGTAGGACTAGCGGGAACACCGGGGAGCTGTTTTTT. This codes for CASTRRTSGNTGELFF. The chain uses TRBV19 and TRBJ2-2, with 10 bases fitting TRBD2. Germline CDR1 LNHDA, CDR2 SQIVND (reference sequence). V shed 7 bases and J 1 base; nucleotides not matched to a gene: 6. The CDR3 is 16 amino acids.

This chain connects TRBV29-1 to TRBJ1-2; TRBD1 matches 9 bases. Germline CDR1 SQVTM, CDR2 ANQGSEA. V gave up 7 bases and J gave up 6 bases; unmatched junction bases: 12. The CDR3 length is 14 residues. The CDR3 sequence is CSAGSGTGINGYTF. CDR3 nucleotides: TGCAGCGCCGGGTCTGGGACAGGGATCAATGGCTACACCTTC.